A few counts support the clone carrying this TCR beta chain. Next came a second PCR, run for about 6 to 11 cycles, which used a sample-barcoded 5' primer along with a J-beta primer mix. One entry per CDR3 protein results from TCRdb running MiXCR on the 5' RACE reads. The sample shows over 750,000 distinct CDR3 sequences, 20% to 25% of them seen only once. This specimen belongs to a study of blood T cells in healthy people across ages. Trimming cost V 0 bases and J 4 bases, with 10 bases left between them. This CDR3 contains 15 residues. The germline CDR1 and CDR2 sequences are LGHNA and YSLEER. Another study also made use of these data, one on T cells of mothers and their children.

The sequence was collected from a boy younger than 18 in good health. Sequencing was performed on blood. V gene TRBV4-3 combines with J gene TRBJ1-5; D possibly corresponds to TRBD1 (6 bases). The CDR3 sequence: CASSQDWDTNQPQHF. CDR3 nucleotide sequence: TGCGCCAGCAGCCAAGATTGGGACACAAATCAGCCCCAGCATTTT.